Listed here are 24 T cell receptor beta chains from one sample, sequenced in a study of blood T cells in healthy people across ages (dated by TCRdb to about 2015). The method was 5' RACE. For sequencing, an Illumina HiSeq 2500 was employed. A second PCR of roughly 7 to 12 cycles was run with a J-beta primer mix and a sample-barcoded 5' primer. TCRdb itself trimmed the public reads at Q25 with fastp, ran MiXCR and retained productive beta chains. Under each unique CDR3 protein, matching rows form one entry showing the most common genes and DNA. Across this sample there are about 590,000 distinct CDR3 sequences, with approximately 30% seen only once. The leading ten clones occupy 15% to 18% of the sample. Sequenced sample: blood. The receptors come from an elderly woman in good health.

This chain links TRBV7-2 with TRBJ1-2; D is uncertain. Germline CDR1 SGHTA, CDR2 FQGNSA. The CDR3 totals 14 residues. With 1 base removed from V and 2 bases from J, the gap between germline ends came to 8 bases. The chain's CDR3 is CASSLGGRNYGYTF. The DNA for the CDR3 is TGTGCCAGCAGCTTAGGAGGCAGGAACTATGGCTACACCTTC. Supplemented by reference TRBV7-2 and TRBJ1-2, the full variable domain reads GAGVSQSPSNKVTEKGKDVELRCDPISGHTALYWYRQSLGQGLEFLIYFQGNSAPDKSGLPSDRFSAERTGGSVSTLTIQRTQQEDSAVYLCASSLGGRNYGYTFGSGTRLTVV.

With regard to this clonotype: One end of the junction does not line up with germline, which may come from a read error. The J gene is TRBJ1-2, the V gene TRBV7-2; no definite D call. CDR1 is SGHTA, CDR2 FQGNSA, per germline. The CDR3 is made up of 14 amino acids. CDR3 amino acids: CVSSLVGVGGGYTF. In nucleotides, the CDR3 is TGTGTCAGCAGCTTAGTCGGGGTAGGAGGCGGCTACACCTTC.

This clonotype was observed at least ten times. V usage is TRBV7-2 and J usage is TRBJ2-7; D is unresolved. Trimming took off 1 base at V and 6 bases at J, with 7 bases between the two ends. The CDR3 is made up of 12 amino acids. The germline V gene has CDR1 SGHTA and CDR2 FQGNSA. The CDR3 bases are TGTGCCAGCAGCTTAGTTGCTATCGAGCAGTACTTC. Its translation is CASSLVAIEQYF.

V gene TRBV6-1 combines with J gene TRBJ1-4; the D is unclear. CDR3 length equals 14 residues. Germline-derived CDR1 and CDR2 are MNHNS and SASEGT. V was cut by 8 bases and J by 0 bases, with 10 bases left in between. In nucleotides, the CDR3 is TGTGCCAGCGTGTCTAGGGCAACTAATGAAAAACTGTTTTTT. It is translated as CASVSRATNEKLFF.

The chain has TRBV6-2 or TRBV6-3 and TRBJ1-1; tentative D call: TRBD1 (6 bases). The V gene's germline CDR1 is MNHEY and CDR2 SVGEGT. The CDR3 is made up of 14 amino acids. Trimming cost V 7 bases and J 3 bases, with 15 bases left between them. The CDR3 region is CASTYRVLHTEAFF. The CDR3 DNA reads TGTGCCAGCACATACAGGGTGTTGCACACTGAAGCTTTCTTT.

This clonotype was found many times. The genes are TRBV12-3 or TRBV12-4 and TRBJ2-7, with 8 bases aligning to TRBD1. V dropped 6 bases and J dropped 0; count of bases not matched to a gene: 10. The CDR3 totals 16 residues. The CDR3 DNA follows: TGTGCCAGCAGCCCCACCGGGACAGGCGGCTCCTACGAGCAGTACTTC. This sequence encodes CASSPTGTGGSYEQYF.

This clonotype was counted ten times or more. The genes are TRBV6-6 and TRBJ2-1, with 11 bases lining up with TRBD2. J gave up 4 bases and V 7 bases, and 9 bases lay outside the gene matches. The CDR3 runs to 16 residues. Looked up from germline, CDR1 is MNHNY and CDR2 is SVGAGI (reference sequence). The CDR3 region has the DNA TGTGCCAGCAACATCCCGACTAGCGGGGCATACAATGAGCAGTTCTTC. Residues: CASNIPTSGAYNEQFF.

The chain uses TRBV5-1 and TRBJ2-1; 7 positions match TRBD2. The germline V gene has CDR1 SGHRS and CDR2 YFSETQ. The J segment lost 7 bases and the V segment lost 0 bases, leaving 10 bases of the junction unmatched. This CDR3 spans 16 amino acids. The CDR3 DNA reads TGCGCCAGCAGCTTGGCCGGGTCTAGCGGAACTAATGAGCAGTTCTTC. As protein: CASSLAGSSGTNEQFF.

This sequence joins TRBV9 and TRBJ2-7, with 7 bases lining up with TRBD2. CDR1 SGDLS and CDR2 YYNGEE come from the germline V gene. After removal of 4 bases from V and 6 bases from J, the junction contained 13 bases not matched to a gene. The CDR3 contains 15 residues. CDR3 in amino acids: CASSPDGGSSSEQYF. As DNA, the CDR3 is TGTGCCAGCAGCCCAGACGGCGGGAGCTCAAGCGAGCAGTACTTC.

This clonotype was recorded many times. In nucleotides, the CDR3 is TGTGCCAGCAGGGGAGACCTTTACGAGCAGTACTTC. The encoded protein is CASRGDLYEQYF. The J gene is TRBJ2-7, the V gene TRBV28; D perhaps matches TRBD2 (5 bases). V lost 6 bases to trimming and J lost 4 bases, with 10 bases between them. CDR1 and CDR2 (germline): MDHEN, SYDVKM. The CDR3 loop spans 12 amino acids. Variable domain in full (rest from reference TRBV28 and TRBJ2-7): DVKVTQSSRYLVKRTGEKVFLECVQDMDHENMFWYRQDPGLGLRLIYFSYDVKMKEKGDIPEGYSVSREKKERFSLILESASTNQTSMYLCASRGDLYEQYFGPGTRLTVT.

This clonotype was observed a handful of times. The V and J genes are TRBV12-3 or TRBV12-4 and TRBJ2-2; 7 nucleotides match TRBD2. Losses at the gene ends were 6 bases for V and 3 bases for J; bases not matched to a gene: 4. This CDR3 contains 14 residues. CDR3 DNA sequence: TGTGCCAGCAGAGGACTAGGTGACACCGGGGAGCTGTTTTTT. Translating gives CASRGLGDTGELFF.

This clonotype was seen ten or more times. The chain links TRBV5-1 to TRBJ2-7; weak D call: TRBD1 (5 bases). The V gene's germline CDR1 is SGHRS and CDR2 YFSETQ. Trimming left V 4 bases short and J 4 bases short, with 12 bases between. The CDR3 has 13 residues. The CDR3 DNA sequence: TGCGCCAGCAGCCCGGACACGTTTTACGAGCAGTACTTC. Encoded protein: CASSPDTFYEQYF.

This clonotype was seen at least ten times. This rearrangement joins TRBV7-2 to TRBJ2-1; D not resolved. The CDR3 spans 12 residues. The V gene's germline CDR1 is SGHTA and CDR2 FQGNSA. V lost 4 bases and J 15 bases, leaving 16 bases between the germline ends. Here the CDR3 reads CASSSQGRSVFF. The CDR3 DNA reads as TGTGCCAGCAGCTCCCAAGGCAGGAGTGTGTTCTTC.

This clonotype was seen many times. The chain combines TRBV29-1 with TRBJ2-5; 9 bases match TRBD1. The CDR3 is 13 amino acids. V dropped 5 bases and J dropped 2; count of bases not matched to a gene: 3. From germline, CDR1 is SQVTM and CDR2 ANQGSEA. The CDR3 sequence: CSVPGQGQETQYF. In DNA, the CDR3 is TGCAGCGTTCCGGGACAGGGACAAGAGACCCAGTACTTC.

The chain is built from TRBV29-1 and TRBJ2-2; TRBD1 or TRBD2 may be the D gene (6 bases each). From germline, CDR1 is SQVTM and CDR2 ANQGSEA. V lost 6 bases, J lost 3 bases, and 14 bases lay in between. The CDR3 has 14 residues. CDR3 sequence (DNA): TGCAGCGTGGGGGGCGGGCCTGACACCGGGGAGCTGTTTTTT. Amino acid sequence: CSVGGGPDTGELFF.

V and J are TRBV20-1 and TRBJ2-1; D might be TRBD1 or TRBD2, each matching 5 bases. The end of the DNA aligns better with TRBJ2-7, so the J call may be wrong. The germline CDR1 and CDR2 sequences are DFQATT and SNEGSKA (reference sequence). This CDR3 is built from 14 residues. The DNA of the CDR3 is TGCAGTGCTAGGGAGGACATCTCCTACAATGAGCAGTACTTC. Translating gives CSAREDISYNEQYF.

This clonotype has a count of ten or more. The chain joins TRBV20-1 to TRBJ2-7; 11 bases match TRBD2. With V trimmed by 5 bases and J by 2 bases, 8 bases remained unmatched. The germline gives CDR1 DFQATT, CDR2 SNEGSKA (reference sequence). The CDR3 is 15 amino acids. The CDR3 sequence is CSARTSTSGAYEQYF. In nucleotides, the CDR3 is TGCAGTGCTCGCACCTCGACTAGCGGGGCCTACGAGCAGTACTTC.

The CDR3 DNA reads TGTGCCAGCAGTTACTCGTCCCCCCTTAGCGGGGGGGCAAAAGATACGCAGTATTTT. Protein product: CASSYSSPLSGGAKDTQYF. The V call is TRBV6-5, the J call TRBJ2-3; TRBD2 agrees at 11 bases. The CDR3 is made up of 19 amino acids. CDR1 is MNHEY and CDR2 is SVGAGI in the germline V gene. With 0 bases clipped from V and 5 bases from J, the junction kept 13 bases outside the gene matches.

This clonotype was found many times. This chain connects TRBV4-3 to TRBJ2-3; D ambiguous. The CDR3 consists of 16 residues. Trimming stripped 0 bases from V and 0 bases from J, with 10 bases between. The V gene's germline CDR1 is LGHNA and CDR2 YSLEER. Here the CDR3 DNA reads TGCGCCAGCAGCCAAGATTTACCCAGTAGCACAGATACGCAGTATTTT. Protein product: CASSQDLPSSTDTQYF.

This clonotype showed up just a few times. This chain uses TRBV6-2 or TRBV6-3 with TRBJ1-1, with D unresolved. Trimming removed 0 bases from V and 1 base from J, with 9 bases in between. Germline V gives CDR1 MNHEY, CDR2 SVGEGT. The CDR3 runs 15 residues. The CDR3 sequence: CASSYSFFGNTEAFF. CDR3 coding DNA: TGTGCCAGCAGTTACTCGTTCTTCGGGAACACTGAAGCTTTCTTT.

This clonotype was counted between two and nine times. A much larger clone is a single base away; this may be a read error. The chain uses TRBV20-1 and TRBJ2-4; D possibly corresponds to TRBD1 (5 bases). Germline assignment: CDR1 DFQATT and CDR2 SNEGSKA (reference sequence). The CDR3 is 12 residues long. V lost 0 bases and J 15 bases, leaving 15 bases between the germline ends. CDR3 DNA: TGCAGTGCTAGAGACGGACAAAGAGATCGGTACTTC. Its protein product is CSARDGQRDRYF.

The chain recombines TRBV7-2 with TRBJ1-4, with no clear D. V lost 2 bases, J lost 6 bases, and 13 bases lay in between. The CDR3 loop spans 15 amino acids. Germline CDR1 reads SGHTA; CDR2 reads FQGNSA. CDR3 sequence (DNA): TGTGCCAGCAGCTTATCCGCAGACAAGTATGAAAAACTGTTTTTT. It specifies CASSLSADKYEKLFF.

CDR3 loop: CASRDRVPFNEQFF. The CDR3 bases are TGTGCCAGCAGGGATCGGGTCCCCTTCAATGAGCAGTTCTTC. This chain connects TRBV7-3 to TRBJ2-1; D is uncertain. The CDR3 runs to 14 residues. The V end was cut by 6 bases, the J end by 6 bases, with 15 bases between. The germline gives CDR1 SGHTA, CDR2 FQGTGA.

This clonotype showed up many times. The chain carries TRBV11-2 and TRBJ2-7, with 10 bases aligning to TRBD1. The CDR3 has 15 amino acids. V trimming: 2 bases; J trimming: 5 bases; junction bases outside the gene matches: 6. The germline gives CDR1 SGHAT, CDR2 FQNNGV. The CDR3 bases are TGTGCCAGCAGCTTATTCCGGGACAGGGGCCACGAGCAGTACTTC. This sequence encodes CASSLFRDRGHEQYF.